This T cell receptor (beta chain) was observed in a study of T cells expressing NK-cell markers. The CDR3 extends over 16 amino acids. Germline assignment: CDR1 SGHRS and CDR2 YFSETQ. Reanalyzing the 5' RACE reads, TCRdb keeps one entry per CDR3 protein, without DNA. The clone table shows about 460,000 distinct CDR3 sequences, with the ten largest holding 1.4% to 1.5%. The sequenced sample was blood T cells: a sorted CD56 or NKG2C T cell subset, CD4+ or CD8+ T cells, or bulk PBMC T cells (not recorded which). This clonotype was sampled from a woman in her forties or fifties in good health. The chain carries TRBV5-1 and TRBJ2-2; the D gene TCRdb calls, TRBD1, cannot be checked with no DNA. The CDR3 sequence: CASSLSRGLDTGELFF.